The clone carrying this T cell receptor beta chain was counted only a few times. The antigen remains unidentified. This record comes from a study of CD8 T cells in ankylosing spondylitis. General observations from the study: Within ankylosing spondylitis blood, a TCR beta motif made up of roughly eight highly homologous variants appeared to be characteristic. Disease-linked clones bore a CD8+ phenotype and were relatively rare in peripheral blood.

V lost 5 bases to trimming and J lost 14 bases, with 19 bases between them. The CDR3 runs 13 residues. One entry per CDR3 protein results from TCRdb running MiXCR on the 5' RACE reads. There are 400,000 to 450,000 distinct CDR3 sequences in the sample; approximately 17% occur only once, and over 1% lies in the top ten. Material: blood, either unsorted or a sorted T cell fraction (not recorded which). The rearrangement uses TRBV12-3 or TRBV12-4 and TRBJ2-1; maybe TRBD2 (5 bases). The sequence was obtained from a male donor with ankylosing spondylitis. The CDR3 bases are TGTGCCAGCAGTCAATCCACCGCGGGCCGAGAGTTCTTC. Protein sequence: CASSQSTAGREFF.